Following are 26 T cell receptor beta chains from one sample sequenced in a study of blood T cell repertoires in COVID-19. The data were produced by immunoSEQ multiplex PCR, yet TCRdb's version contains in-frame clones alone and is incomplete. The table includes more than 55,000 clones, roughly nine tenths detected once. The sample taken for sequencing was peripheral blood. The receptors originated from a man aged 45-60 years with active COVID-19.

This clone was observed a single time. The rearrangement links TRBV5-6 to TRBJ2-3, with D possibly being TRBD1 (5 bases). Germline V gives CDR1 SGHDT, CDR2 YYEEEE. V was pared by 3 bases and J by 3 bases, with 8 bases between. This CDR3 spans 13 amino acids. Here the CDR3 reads CASSYQGTDTQYF. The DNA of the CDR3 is TGTGCCAGCAGCTATCAGGGTACAGATACGCAGTATTTT.

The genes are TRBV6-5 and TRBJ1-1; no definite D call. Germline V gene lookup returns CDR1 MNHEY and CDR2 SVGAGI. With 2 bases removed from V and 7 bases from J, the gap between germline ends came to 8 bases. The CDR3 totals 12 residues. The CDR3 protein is CASSYADIEAFF. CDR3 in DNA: TGTGCCAGCAGTTACGCGGATATTGAAGCTTTCTTT.

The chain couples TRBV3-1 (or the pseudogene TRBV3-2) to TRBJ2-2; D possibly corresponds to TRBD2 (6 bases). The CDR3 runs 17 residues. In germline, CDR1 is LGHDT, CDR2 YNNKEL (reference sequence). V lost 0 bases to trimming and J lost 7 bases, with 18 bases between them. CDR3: CASSQDPGGKGSGELFF. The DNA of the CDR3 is TGTGCCAGCAGCCAAGATCCGGGCGGGAAGGGAAGCGGGGAGCTGTTTTTT.

The CDR3 protein is CAWSPTREAFF. The CDR3 region has the DNA TGTGCCTGGAGTCCCACTAGAGAAGCTTTCTTT. J is TRBJ1-1 and V is TRBV30; no reliable D call. Germline lookup yields CDR1 GTSNPN and CDR2 SVGIG (reference sequence). The CDR3 extends over 11 amino acids. The ends were cut back, 2 bases at V and 8 bases at J, with 9 bases in the middle.

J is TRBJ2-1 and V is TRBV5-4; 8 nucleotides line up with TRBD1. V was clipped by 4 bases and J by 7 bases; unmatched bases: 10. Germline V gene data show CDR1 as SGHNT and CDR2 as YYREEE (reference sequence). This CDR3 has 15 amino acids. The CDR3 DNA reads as TGTGCCAGCAGCCCCCCCTGGACAGGGAAAAATGAGCAGTTCTTC. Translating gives CASSPPWTGKNEQFF.

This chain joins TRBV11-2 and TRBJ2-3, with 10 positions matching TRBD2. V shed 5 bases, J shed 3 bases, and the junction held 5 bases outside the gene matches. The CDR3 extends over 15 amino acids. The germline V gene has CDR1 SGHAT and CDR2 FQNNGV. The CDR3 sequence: CASSVILAGTDTQYF. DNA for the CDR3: TGTGCCAGCAGCGTCATACTAGCGGGGACAGATACGCAGTATTTT.

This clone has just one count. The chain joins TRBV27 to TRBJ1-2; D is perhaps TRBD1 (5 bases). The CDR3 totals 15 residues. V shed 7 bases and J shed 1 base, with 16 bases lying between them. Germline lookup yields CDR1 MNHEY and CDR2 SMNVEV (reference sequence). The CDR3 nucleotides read TGTGCCAGCAAGGGCCAGGGCGCGTATAACTATGGCTACACCTTC. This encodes CASKGQGAYNYGYTF.

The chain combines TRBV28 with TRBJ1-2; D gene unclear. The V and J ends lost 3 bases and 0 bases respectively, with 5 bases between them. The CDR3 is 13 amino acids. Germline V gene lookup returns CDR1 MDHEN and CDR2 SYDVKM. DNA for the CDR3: TGTGCCAGCAGTTTTAGCACTAACTATGGCTACACCTTC. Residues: CASSFSTNYGYTF.

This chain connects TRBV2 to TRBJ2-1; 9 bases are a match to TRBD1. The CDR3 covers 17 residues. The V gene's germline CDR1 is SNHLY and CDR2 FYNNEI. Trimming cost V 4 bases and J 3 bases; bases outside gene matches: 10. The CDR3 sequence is CASSVAHWDRDYNEQFF. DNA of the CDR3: TGTGCCAGCAGTGTGGCCCACTGGGACAGGGACTACAATGAGCAGTTCTTC. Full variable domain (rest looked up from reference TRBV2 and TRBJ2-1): EPEVTQTPSHQVTQMGQEVILRCVPISNHLYFYWYRQILGQKVEFLVSFYNNEISEKSEIFDDQFSVERPDGSNFTLKIRSTKLEDSAMYFCASSVAHWDRDYNEQFFGPGTRLTVL.

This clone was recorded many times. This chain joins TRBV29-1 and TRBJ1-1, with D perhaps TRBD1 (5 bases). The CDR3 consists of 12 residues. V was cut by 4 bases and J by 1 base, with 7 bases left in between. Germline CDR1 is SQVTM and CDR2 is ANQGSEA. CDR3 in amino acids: CSVVGENTEAFF. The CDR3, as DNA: TGCAGCGTTGTAGGGGAGAACACTGAAGCTTTCTTT.

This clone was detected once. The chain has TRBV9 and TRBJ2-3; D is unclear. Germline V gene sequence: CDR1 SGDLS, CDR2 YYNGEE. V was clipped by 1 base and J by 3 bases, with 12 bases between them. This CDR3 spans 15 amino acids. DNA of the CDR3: TGTGCCAGCAGCGTATCTCAGGAACGGACAGATACGCAGTATTTT. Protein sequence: CASSVSQERTDTQYF.

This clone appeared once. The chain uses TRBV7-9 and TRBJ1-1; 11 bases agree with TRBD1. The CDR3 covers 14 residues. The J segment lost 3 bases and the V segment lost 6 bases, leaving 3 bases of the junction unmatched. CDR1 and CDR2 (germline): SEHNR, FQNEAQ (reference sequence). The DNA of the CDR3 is TGTGCCAGCAGGCCGGGACAGGGGGACACTGAAGCTTTCTTT. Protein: CASRPGQGDTEAFF.

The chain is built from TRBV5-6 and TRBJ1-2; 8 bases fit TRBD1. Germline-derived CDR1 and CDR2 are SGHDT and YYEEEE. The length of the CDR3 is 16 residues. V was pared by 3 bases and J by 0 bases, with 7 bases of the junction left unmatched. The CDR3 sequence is CASSSIGQGPNYGYTF. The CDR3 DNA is TGTGCCAGCAGCTCCATTGGACAGGGCCCTAACTATGGCTACACCTTC.

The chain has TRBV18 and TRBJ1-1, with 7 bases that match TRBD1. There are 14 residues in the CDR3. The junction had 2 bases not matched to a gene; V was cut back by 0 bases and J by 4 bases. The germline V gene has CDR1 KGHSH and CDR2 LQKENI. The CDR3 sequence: CASSPPGTVTEAFF. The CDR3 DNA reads TGTGCCAGCTCACCACCAGGGACAGTCACTGAAGCTTTCTTT.

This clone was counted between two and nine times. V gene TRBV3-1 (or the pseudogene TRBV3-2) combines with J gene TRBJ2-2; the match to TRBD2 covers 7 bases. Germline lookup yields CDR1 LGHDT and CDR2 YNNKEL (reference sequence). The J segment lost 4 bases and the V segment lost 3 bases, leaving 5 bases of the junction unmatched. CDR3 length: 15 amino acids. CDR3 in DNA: TGTGCCAGCAGCCATGGCGGGGGAGGCACCGGGGAGCTGTTTTTT. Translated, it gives CASSHGGGGTGELFF.

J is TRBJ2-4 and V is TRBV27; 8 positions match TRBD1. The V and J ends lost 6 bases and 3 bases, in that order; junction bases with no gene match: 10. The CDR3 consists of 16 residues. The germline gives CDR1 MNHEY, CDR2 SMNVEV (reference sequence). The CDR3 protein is CASRGEQGAGKNIQYF. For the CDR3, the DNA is TGTGCCAGCAGGGGTGAGCAGGGGGCCGGCAAAAACATTCAGTACTTC.

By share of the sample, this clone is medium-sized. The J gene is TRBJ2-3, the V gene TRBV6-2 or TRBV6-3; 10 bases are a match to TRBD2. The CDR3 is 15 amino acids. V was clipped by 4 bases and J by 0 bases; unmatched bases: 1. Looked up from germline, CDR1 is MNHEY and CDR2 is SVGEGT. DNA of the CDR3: TGTGCCAGCAGTTCGACTAGCGGGAGCACAGATACGCAGTATTTT. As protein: CASSSTSGSTDTQYF.

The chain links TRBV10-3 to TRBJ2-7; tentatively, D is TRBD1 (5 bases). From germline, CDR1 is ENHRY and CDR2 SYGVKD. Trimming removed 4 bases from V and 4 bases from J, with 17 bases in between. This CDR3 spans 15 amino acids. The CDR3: CAISVTVASGYEQYF. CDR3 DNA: TGTGCCATCAGTGTGACAGTGGCCTCGGGTTACGAGCAGTACTTC.

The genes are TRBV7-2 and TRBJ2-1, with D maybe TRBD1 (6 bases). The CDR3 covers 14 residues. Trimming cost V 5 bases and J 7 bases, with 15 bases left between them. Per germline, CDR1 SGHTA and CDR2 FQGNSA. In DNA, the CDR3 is TGTGCCAGCAGCGTACCCGGACAGCTGAATGAGCAGTTCTTC. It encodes CASSVPGQLNEQFF.

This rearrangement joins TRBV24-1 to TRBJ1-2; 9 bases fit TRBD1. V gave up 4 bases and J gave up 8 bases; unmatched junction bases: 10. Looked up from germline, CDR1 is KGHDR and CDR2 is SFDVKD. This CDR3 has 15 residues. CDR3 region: CATSETGTGRYGYTF. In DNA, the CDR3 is TGTGCCACCAGTGAGACCGGGACAGGGAGATACGGCTACACCTTC.

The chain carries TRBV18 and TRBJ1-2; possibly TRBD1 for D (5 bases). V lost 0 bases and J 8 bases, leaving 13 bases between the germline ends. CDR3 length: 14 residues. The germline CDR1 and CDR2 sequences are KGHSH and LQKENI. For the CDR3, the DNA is TGTGCCAGCTCACCACCGGGAGGGGTGGGAGGCTACACCTTC. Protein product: CASSPPGGVGGYTF.

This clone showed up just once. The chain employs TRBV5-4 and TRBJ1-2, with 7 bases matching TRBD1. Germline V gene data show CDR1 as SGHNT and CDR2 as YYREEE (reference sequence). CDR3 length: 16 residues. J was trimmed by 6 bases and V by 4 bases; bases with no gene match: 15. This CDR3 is CASSPRDRAFGNGYTF. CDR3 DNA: TGTGCCAGCAGCCCCCGGGACAGAGCCTTTGGAAATGGCTACACCTTC.

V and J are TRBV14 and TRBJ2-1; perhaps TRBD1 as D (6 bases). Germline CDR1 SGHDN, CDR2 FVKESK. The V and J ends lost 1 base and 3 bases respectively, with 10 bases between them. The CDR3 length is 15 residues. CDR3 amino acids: CASSQAGALYNEQFF. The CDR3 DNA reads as TGTGCCAGCAGCCAAGCAGGGGCCCTCTACAATGAGCAGTTCTTC.

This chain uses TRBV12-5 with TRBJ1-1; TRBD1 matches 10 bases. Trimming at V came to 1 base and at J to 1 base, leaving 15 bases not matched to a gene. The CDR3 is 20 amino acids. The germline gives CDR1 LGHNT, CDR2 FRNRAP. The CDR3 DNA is TGTGCTAGTGGTTTGGCTCCCCGGTGGACAGGGGGGGGTCCGAACACTGAAGCTTTCTTT. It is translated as CASGLAPRWTGGGPNTEAFF.

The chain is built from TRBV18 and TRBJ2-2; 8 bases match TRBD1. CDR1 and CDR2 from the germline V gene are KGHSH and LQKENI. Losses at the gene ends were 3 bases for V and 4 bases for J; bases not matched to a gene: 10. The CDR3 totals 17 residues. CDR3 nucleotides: TGTGCCAGCTCACCGTTACCGGGACAGGCCGGCACCGGGGAGCTGTTTTTT. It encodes CASSPLPGQAGTGELFF.

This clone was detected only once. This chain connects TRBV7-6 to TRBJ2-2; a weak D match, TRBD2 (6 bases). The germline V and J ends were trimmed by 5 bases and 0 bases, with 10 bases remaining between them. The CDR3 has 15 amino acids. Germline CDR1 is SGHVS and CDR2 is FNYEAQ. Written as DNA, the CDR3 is TGTGCCAGCAGCCCGGGACTCCCGAACACCGGGGAGCTGTTTTTT. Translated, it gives CASSPGLPNTGELFF. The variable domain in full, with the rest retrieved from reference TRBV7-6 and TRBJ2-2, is GAGVSQSPRYKVTKRGQDVALRCDPISGHVSLYWYRQALGQGPEFLTYFNYEAQQDKSGLPNDRFSAERPEGSISTLTIQRTEQRDSAMYRCASSPGLPNTGELFFGEGSRLTVL.